The clone carrying this TCR beta chain appeared once. Its antigen is still unknown. TCRdb's table, derived via immunoSEQ multiplex PCR, lists solely in-frame clones and lacks some. The sample lists about 66,000 clones; more than 85% were seen once. These data come from a study of T cell responses to AZD1222 COVID-19 vaccine. This CDR3 comprises 15 residues. V was cut by 2 bases and J by 13 bases, with 18 bases left in between. CDR1 MNHEY and CDR2 SVGEGT come from the germline V gene. Study-wide findings and caveats: The donors showed a predominance of white British ancestry and of females, with possible underestimation of clonal diversity. Spike-specific TCR depth and breadth grew after two AZD1222 doses.

Sample: peripheral blood, taken on day 0 of AZD1222 vaccination. This chain uses TRBV6-2 or TRBV6-3 with TRBJ1-6; D is possibly TRBD1 (5 bases). The origin of this receptor is an adult in good health. CDR3 DNA: TGTGCCAGCAGTTACGACGGCAAGAGAGGGGTGCCCCTCCACTTT. Protein sequence: CASSYDGKRGVPLHF.